This T cell receptor (beta chain) emerged from a study of siplizumab effects on memory and regulatory T cells. Study findings and constraints: Naive T cells appeared more varied than memory cells and looked like key alloresponse contributors. Just a small share of alloreactive clones was traced back to unstimulated subsets.

This clone has just one count. Antigen specificity is unknown. Sequencing was performed with immunoSEQ multiplex PCR; in TCRdb, only in-frame clones are kept and a portion is missing. Among nearly 95,000 clones, approximately 95% were seen once, and the ten largest hold less than 0.4%. V trimming: 4 bases; J trimming: 4 bases; junction bases outside the gene matches: 17. The CDR3 is 18 residues long. Germline assignment: CDR1 SGHRS and CDR2 YFSETQ. Sequencing was carried out using non-Treg CD4+ T cells sorted from blood. This chain uses TRBV5-1 with TRBJ2-5, with TRBD2 matching over 9 bases. The source is a human donor in good health. The CDR3: CASSPFGVAGGPPETQYF. DNA of the CDR3: TGCGCCAGCAGCCCCTTTGGGGTCGCGGGAGGGCCGCCAGAGACCCAGTACTTC.